Sequencing of this T cell receptor (beta chain) was carried out in a study of T cell responses to AZD1222 COVID-19 vaccine (dated by TCRdb to the early 2020s). Some background on the complete study: TCR sequencing was performed for roughly 250 trial participants, of whom roughly 200 were given two doses of AZD1222 and approximately 26 were given two doses of MenACWY control vaccine. Enrollment into the trials was organized by age into subgroups of 18-55, 56-69 and 70-plus years, and those subgroups contained about 160, 30 and 59 TCR-sequenced participants, respectively.

The CDR3 regions of human TCRbeta chains were subjected to immunosequencing. Concerning the study's data processing: TCRs in the repertoires were compared against a reference library of SARS-CoV-2-specific TCRs that had been generated with the MIRA antigen-specificity platform. Breadth was defined as the fraction of unique TCRs that were SARS-CoV-2-associated, and depth was defined as the fraction of total T cells that were SARS-CoV-2-associated. Each spike-specific TCR was assigned to its reactive spike region and to a CD4 or CD8 class using the MIRA data. Log10-transformed breadth and depth values were compared by one-way ANOVA with Sidak's multiple comparisons tests. In its TCRdb copy, this immuneACCESS table keeps in-frame sequences only and misses some clones. Where compared with another copy, unresolved V genes explain less than half of these, and the others have no known cause. V, J and clone size derive from that table, while D and trimming were established from the DNA sequence. Within this sample are around 120,000 clones, with 92% of them counted one time only. About 1.1% of the sample lies in the top ten.

Summary of the overall study and its limitations: Conclusions about previously exposed vaccinees are limited because only a handful of AZD1222 recipients were SARS-CoV-2 seropositive at baseline. Because no day 14 peak-response samples were available, the repertoires could be characterized only after the peak T cell response. In the small 56-69-year group, the increase in depth fell short of significance, most likely because of low power. A significant rise in spike-specific TCR breadth and depth was observed after two AZD1222 doses relative to day 0 and relative to MenACWY recipients. The whole spike protein was spanned by vaccine-associated CD4 TCRs, and dominant responses were seen in regions 160-218 and 743-854. Participants were mostly white British, with more females than males. The authors suggested clonal diversity may have been underestimated. Reportedly, almost half of the unique spike-specific TCRs recognized epitopes lying outside the regions that are mutated in the B.1.351 and B.1.1.7 variants.

The label giving this sample's time point can be read as: about 28 days (+/-7) after the second vaccine dose. AZD1222 recipients with second doses at about 4 weeks or about 12 weeks were pooled, because spike-specific TCR depth and breadth did not differ between schedules. Vaccinee samples were obtained from the UK trials COV001 and COV002, which included a single-blind randomized controlled phase 2/3 trial of AZD1222 (ChAdOx1 nCoV-19) in healthy adults. Trial participant PBMC samples were collected at day 0 and day 28 after the second dose for TCRbeta chain sequencing. The CDR3 starts with the cysteine, ends with the phenylalanine, and has 15 residues. The sequence is cut down to CDR3 DNA, 45 bases in frame from base 1. A distance of 15 bases separates the germline ends of V and J, which lose 0 bases and 7 bases respectively. CDR1 and CDR2 (MNHEY, SMNVEV) derive from the germline V gene (reference sequence).

To note about this clone: Its antigen remains unidentified. Base qualities are missing; no much larger clone stands one base away.

The sequence links TRBV27 to TRBJ1-2; TRBD1 could be the D gene, as 6 bases match. This sequence originates from an adult who received the AZD1222 COVID-19 vaccine. Sequences were derived from peripheral blood, sampled 28 days after the second AZD1222 dose. The CDR3 region reads CASSLSGGTGSGYTF. The DNA sequence reads TGTGCCAGCAGTTTATCGGGGGGAACAGGGTCTGGCTACACCTTC.